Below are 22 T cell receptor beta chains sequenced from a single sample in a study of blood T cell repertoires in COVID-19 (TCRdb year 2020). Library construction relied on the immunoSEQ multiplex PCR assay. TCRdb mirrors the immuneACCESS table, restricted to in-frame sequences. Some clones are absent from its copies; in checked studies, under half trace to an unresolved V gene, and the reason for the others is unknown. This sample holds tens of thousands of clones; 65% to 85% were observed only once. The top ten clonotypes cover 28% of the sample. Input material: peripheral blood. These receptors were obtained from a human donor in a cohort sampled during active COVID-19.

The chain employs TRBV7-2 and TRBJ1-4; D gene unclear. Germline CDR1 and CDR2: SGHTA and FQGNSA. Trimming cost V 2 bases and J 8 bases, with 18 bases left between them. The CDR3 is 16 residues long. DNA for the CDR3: TGTGCCAGCAGCTTATCGGGCGGGATCGGAGTGGAAAAACTGTTTTTT. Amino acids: CASSLSGGIGVEKLFF.

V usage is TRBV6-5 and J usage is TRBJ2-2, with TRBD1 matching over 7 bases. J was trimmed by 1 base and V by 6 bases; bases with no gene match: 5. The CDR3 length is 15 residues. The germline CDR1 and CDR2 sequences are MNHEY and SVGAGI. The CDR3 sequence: CASSHRGMNTGELFF. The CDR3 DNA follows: TGTGCCAGCAGCCACAGGGGAATGAACACCGGGGAGCTGTTTTTT.

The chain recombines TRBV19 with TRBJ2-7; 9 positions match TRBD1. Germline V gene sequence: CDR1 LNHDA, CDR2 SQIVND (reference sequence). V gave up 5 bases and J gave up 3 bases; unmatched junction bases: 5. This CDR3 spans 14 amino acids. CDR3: CASSSETGGYEQYF. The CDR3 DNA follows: TGTGCCAGTAGTTCCGAGACAGGGGGCTACGAGCAGTACTTC.

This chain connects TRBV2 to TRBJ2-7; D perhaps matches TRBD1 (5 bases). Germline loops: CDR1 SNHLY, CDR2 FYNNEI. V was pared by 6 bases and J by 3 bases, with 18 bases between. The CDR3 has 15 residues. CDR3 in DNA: TGTGCCAGCAGGCTCCTTATGAGGACAAACTACGAGCAGTACTTC. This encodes CASRLLMRTNYEQYF.

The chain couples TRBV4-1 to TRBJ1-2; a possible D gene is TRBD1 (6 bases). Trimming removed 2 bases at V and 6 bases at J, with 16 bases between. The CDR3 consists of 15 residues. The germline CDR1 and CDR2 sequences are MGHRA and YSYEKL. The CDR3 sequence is CASSQITRGRDGYTF. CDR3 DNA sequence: TGCGCCAGCAGCCAAATCACCAGGGGTAGAGATGGCTACACCTTC.

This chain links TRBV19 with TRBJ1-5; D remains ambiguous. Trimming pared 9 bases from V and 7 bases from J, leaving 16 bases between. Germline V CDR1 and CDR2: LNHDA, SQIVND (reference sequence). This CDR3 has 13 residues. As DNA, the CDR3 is TGTGCCAGCTCCCTGAATCTCGGGCAGCCCCAGCATTTT. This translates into CASSLNLGQPQHF.

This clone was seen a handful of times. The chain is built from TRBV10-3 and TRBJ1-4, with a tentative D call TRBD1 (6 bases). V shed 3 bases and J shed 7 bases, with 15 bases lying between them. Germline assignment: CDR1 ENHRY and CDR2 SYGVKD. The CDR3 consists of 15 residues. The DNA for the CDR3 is TGTGCCATCAGTGACGGAAACAGGGAAGGTGAAAAACTGTTTTTT. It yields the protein CAISDGNREGEKLFF.

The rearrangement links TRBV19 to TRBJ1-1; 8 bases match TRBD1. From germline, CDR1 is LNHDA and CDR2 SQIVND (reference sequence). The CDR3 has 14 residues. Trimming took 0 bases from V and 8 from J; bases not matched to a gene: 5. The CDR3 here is CASSIDAGGKEAFF. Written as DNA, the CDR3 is TGTGCCAGTAGTATAGATGCAGGGGGCAAAGAAGCTTTCTTT.

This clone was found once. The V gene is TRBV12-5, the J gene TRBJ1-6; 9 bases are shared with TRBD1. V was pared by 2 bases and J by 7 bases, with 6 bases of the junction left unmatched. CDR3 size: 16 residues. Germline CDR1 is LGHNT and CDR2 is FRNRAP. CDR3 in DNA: TGTGCTAGTGGTTTGAACGCCGGGACAGGGAATTCACCCCTCCACTTT. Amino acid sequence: CASGLNAGTGNSPLHF.

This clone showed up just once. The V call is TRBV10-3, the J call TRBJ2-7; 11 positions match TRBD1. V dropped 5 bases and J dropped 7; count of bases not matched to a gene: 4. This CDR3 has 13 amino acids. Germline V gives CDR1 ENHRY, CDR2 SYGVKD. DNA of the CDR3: TGTGCCATCAGTACCGGGACAGGGGGAGAGCAGTACTTC. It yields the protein CAISTGTGGEQYF.

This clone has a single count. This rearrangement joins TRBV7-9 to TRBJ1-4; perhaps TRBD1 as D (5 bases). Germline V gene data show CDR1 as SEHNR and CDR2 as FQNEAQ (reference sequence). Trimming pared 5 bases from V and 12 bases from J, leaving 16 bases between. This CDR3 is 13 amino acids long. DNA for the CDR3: TGTGCCAGCAGCCAGTTAGCGGGGGTTGAACTGTTTTTT. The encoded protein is CASSQLAGVELFF.

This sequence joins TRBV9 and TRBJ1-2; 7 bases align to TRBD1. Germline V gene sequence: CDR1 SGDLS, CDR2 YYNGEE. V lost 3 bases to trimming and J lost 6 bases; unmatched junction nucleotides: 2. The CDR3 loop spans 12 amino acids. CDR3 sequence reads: CASSATGNGYTF. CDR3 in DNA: TGTGCCAGCAGCGCGACAGGGAATGGCTACACCTTC. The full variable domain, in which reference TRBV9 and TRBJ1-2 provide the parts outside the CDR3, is DSGVTQTPKHLITATGQRVTLRCSPRSGDLSVYWYQQSLDQGLQFLIQYYNGEERAKGNILERFSAQQFPDLHSELNLSSLELGDSALYFCASSATGNGYTFGSGTRLTVV.

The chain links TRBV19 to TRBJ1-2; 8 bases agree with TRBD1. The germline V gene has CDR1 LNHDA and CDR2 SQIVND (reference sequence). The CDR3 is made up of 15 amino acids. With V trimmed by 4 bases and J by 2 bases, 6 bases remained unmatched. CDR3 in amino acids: CASSTAGGANYGYTF. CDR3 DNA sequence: TGTGCCAGTAGTACCGCAGGGGGCGCGAACTATGGCTACACCTTC.

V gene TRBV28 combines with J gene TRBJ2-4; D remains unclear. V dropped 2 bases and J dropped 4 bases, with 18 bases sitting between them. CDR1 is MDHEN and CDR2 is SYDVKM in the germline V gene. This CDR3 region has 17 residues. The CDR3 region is CASSLLSSPPNKNIQYF. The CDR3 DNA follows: TGTGCCAGCAGTTTACTCTCGAGCCCTCCAAATAAAAACATTCAGTACTTC. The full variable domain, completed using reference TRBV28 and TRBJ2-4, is DVKVTQSSRYLVKRTGEKVFLECVQDMDHENMFWYRQDPGLGLRLIYFSYDVKMKEKGDIPEGYSVSREKKERFSLILESASTNQTSMYLCASSLLSSPPNKNIQYFGAGTRLSVL.

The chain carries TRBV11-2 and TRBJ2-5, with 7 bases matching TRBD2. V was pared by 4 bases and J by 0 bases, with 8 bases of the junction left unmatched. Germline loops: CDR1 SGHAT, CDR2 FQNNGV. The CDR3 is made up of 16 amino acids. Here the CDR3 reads CASSSSRGRHQETQYF. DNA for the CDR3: TGTGCCAGCAGCTCGTCGCGGGGGAGACACCAAGAGACCCAGTACTTC.

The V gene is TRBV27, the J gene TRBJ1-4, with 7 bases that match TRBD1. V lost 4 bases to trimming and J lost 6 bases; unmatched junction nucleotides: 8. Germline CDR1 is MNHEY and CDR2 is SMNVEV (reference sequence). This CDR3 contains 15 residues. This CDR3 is CASSSTGVWYEKLFF. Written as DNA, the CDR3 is TGTGCCAGCAGTTCAACAGGGGTGTGGTATGAAAAACTGTTTTTT.

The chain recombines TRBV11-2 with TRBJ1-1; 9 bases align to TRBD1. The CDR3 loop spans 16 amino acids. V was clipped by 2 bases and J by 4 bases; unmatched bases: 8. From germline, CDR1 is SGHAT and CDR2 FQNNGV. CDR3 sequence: CASSLKPGQGGTEAFF. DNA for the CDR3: TGTGCCAGCAGCTTAAAGCCGGGACAGGGTGGCACTGAAGCTTTCTTT.

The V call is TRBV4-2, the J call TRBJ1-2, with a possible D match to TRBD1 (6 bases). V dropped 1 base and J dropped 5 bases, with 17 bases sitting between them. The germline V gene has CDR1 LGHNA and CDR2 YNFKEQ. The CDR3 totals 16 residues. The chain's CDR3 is CASSQGDQQGEYGYTF. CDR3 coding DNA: TGTGCCAGCAGCCAAGGGGATCAACAGGGCGAATATGGCTACACCTTC.

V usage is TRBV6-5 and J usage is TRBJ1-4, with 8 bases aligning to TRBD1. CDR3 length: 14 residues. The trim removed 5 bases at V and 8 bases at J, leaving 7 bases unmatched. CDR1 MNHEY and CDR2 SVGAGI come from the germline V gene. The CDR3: CASSNRGLREKLFF. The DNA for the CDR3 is TGTGCCAGCAGTAACAGGGGGTTGCGGGAAAAACTGTTTTTT.

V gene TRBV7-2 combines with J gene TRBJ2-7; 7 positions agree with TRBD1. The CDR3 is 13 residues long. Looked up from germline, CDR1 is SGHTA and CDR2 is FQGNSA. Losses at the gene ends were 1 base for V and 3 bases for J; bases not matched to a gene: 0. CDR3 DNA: TGTGCCAGCAGCTTAGACAGGGGCTACGAGCAGTACTTC. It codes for CASSLDRGYEQYF.

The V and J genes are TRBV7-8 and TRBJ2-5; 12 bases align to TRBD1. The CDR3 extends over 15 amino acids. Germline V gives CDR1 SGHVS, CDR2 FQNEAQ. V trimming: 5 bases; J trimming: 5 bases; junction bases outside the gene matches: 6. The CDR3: CASSTGTGGDETQYF. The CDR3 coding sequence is TGTGCCAGCAGCACCGGGACAGGGGGCGATGAGACCCAGTACTTC. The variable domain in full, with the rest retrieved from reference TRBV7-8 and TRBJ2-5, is GAGVSQSPRYKVAKRGQDVALRCDPISGHVSLFWYQQALGQGPEFLTYFQNEAQLDKSGLPSDRFFAERPEGSVSTLKIQRTQQEDSAVYLCASSTGTGGDETQYFGPGTRLLVL.

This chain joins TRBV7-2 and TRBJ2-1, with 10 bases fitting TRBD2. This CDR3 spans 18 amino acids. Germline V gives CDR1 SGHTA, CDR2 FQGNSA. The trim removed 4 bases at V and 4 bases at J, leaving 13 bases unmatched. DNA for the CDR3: TGTGCCAGCAGCTCCACCCTAGGTAAGACTAGCGGGTACAATGAGCAGTTCTTC. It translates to CASSSTLGKTSGYNEQFF.